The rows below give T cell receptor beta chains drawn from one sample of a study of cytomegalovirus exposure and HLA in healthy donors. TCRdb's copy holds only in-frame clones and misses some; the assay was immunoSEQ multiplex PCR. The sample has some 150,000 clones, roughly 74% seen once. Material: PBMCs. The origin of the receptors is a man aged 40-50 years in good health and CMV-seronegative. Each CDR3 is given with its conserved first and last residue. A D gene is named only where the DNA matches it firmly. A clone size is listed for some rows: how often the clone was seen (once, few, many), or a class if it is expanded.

CASSSLQGVMEGYTF	TGTGCCAGCAGTTCCCTACAGGGGGTGATGGAAGGCTACACCTTC	TRBJ1-2	TRBV6-1	TRBD1	-
CASSDGTGGVLGGEAFF	TGTGCCAGCAGTGACGGGACAGGGGGGGTCCTCGGGGGTGAAGCTTTCTTT	TRBJ1-1	TRBV2	TRBD1	-
CASSFRRDYSLYGYTF	TGTGCCAGCAGTTTCCGTAGGGACTACTCTCTCTATGGCTACACCTTC	TRBJ1-2	TRBV27	-	-
CASRPGQYGYTF	TGTGCCAGCAGACCCGGACAGTATGGCTACACCTTC	TRBJ1-2	TRBV6-5	-	once
CASSPGWSGAGNEKLFF	TGTGCCAGCAGCCCCGGCTGGTCAGGGGCTGGTAATGAAAAACTGTTTTTT	TRBJ1-4	TRBV7-9	-	-
CASSSLQGNTEAFF	TGTGCCAGCAGTTCCTTACAGGGGAACACTGAAGCTTTCTTT	TRBJ1-1	TRBV6-5	-	-
CASSLAGASSYNEQFF	TGTGCCAGCAGTTTAGCGGGGGCGAGCTCCTACAATGAGCAGTTCTTC	TRBJ2-1	TRBV6-5	TRBD2	-
CASGQPSRRNEQFF	TGTGCCAGCGGACAGCCCTCAAGGCGCAATGAGCAGTTCTTC	TRBJ2-1	TRBV19	-	-
CASSVHAGESNQPQHF	TGCGCCAGCAGTGTCCACGCAGGTGAGAGCAATCAGCCCCAGCATTTT	TRBJ1-5	TRBV10-2	-	-
CSVEADRVDDNEQFF	TGCAGCGTTGAGGCGGACAGGGTCGATGACAATGAGCAGTTCTTC	TRBJ2-1	TRBV29-1	TRBD1	-
CASSSTSGGSGELFF	TGTGCCAGCAGTTCCACTAGCGGTGGTTCAGGGGAGCTGTTTTTT	TRBJ2-2	TRBV6-4	TRBD2	-
CASSNGGGPYNEQFF	TGCGCCAGCAGCAACGGGGGTGGCCCCTACAATGAGCAGTTCTTC	TRBJ2-1	TRBV10-1	-	-
CASSQGPGQGADTQYF	TGCGCCAGCAGCCAGGGACCGGGACAGGGCGCAGATACGCAGTATTTT	TRBJ2-3	TRBV4-1	TRBD1	-
CSVLTGGQPQHF	TGCAGCGTTTTGACAGGGGGTCAGCCCCAGCATTTT	TRBJ1-5	TRBV29-1	TRBD1	-
CASSSHSASALHF	TGTGCCAGCAGTTCGCACAGTGCTTCGGCCCTCCACTTT	TRBJ1-6	TRBV6-5	-	-
CASSQPSGGNNEQFF	TGTGCCAGCAGCCAACCGAGCGGGGGGAACAATGAGCAGTTCTTC	TRBJ2-1	TRBV4-2	TRBD2	-
CASSLDVFADTEAFF	TGTGCCAGCAGCTTAGATGTGTTCGCAGATACTGAAGCTTTCTTT	TRBJ1-1	TRBV11-2	-	-
CASSVTGATVGSPLHF	TGTGCCAGCAGTGTGACAGGGGCCACCGTCGGTTCACCCCTCCACTTT	TRBJ1-6	TRBV2	TRBD1	-
CASSLGGGAYNEQFF	TGTGCCAGCAGTTTAGGAGGGGGCGCTTACAATGAGCAGTTCTTC	TRBJ2-1	TRBV27	-	once
CASSITGEWAEAFF	TGTGCCAGCAGTATCACAGGGGAATGGGCTGAAGCTTTCTTT	TRBJ1-1	TRBV28	TRBD1	few
CASRRTGPNYGYTF	TGTGCCAGTAGGAGGACAGGACCTAACTATGGCTACACCTTC	TRBJ1-2	TRBV19	TRBD1	-
CASSYSKGAKYEQYF	TGTGCCAGCAGTTACTCGAAGGGGGCAAAGTACGAGCAGTACTTC	TRBJ2-7	TRBV6-5	TRBD1	-
CASSLGRQPQHF	TGTGCCAGCAGCTTAGGACGGCAGCCCCAGCATTTT	TRBJ1-5	TRBV13	-	-
CASSLLAGSHNEQFF	TGTGCCAGCAGTTTATTAGCGGGGTCCCACAATGAGCAGTTCTTC	TRBJ2-1	TRBV27	TRBD2	-
CASSSGDRYYEQYF	TGTGCCAGCAGTTCGGGTGACAGGTACTACGAGCAGTACTTC	TRBJ2-7	TRBV28	-	-
CASSTRDRRYNSPLHF	TGTGCCAGCAGCACCCGGGACAGGCGCTATAATTCACCCCTCCACTTT	TRBJ1-6	TRBV21-1	-	-
CASSFYAGSREKLFF	TGTGCCAGCAGCTTCTACGCGGGCTCCAGGGAAAAACTGTTTTTT	TRBJ1-4	TRBV7-9	-	-
CASSLGPAMTQYF	TGTGCCAGCAGTTTGGGGCCCGCGATGACCCAGTACTTC	TRBJ2-5	TRBV27	-	-
CASSGTSGGAGYEQYF	TGTGCCAGCAGCGGGACTAGCGGGGGGGCCGGGTACGAGCAGTACTTC	TRBJ2-7	TRBV7-2	TRBD2	-
CATSPRVPRTDTQYF	TGTGCCACCAGCCCCAGGGTGCCCCGCACAGATACGCAGTATTTT	TRBJ2-3	TRBV15	-	-
CASSERFNQPQHF	TGTGCCAGCAGTGAGAGGTTCAATCAGCCCCAGCATTTT	TRBJ1-5	TRBV6-4	-	-
CASKFAGTGFHEQYF	TGTGCCAGCAAATTTGCTGGGACAGGGTTTCACGAGCAATACTTC	TRBJ2-7	TRBV2	TRBD1	-
CASSQVRTGAVEAFF	TGTGCCAGCAGCCAAGTCCGGACAGGGGCGGTTGAAGCTTTCTTT	TRBJ1-1	TRBV14	TRBD1	-
CASSSDRGREKLFF	TGTGCCAGCAGCTCGGACAGGGGGCGAGAAAAACTGTTTTTT	TRBJ1-4	TRBV5-4	TRBD1	-
CASGTGARTDTQYF	TGTGCCAGCGGGACAGGGGCCCGCACAGATACGCAGTATTTT	TRBJ2-3	TRBV7-2	TRBD1	-
CASRPRDRGELFF	TGTGCCAGTAGACCTAGGGACAGGGGGGAGCTGTTTTTT	TRBJ2-2	TRBV19	TRBD1	-
CAISEAGASSYNEQFF	TGTGCCATCAGTGAAGCGGGGGCGAGCTCCTACAATGAGCAGTTCTTC	TRBJ2-1	TRBV10-3	TRBD2	-
CASSYQGGNEQYF	TGTGCCAGCAGTTACCAGGGCGGCAACGAGCAGTACTTC	TRBJ2-7	TRBV6-5	-	-
CASSLYGRGLARNQPQHF	TGTGCCAGCAGCTTATACGGCAGGGGGCTAGCGCGAAACCAGCCCCAGCATTTT	TRBJ1-5	TRBV7-8	TRBD1	-
CASSWTPAATNEKLFF	TGTGCCAGCAGCTGGACTCCTGCTGCAACTAATGAAAAACTGTTTTTT	TRBJ1-4	TRBV11-2	-	-
CASSLGERIRTF	TGTGCCAGCAGCTTGGGAGAGCGCATACGGACCTTC	TRBJ1-2	TRBV5-8	-	-
CASSVAGGGTDTQYF	TGTGCCAGCAGCGTAGCGGGGGGTGGCACAGATACGCAGTATTTT	TRBJ2-3	TRBV9	TRBD2	-
CASSQDRFRIHQPQHF	TGTGCCAGCAGCCAGGACAGGTTTAGGATTCATCAGCCCCAGCATTTT	TRBJ1-5	TRBV7-8	TRBD1	-
CASSQDRSTAYEQYF	TGCGCCAGCAGCCAAGATAGGTCGACAGCCTACGAGCAGTACTTC	TRBJ2-7	TRBV4-1	-	-
CASSQDAIRIYGYTF	TGCGCCAGCAGCCAAGATGCGATCAGGATATATGGCTACACCTTC	TRBJ1-2	TRBV4-1	-	-
CASSPTAGAVDEQFF	TGTGCCAGCAGCCCGACAGCGGGGGCTGTCGATGAGCAGTTCTTC	TRBJ2-1	TRBV7-3	TRBD2	-